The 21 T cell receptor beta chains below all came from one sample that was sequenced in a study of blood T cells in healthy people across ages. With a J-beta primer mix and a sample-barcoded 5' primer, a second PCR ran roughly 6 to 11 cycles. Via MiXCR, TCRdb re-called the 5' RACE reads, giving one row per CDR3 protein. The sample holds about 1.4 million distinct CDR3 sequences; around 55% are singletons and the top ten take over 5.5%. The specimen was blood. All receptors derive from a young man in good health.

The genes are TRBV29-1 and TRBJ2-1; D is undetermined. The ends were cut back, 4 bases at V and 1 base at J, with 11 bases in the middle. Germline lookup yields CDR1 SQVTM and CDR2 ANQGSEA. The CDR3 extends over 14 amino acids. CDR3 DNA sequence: TGCAGCGTTGTCGGTAGGGTATCCTACAATGAGCAGTTCTTC. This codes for CSVVGRVSYNEQFF.

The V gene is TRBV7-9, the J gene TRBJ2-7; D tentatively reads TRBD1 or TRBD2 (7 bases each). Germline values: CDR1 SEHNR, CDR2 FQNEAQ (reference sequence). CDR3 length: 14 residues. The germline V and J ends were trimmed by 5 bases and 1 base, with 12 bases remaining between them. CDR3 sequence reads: CASSGGDRSYEQYF. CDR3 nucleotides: TGTGCCAGCAGCGGGGGGGACAGATCCTACGAGCAGTACTTC.

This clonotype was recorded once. CDR3: CASSEKDGPFYGYTF. The CDR3 bases are TGTGCCAGCAGTGAAAAGGACGGACCATTCTATGGCTACACCTTC. The chain combines TRBV6-1 with TRBJ1-2; D is undetermined. CDR3 length: 15 amino acids. V gave up 2 bases and J gave up 4 bases, with 14 bases separating them. The germline V gene has CDR1 MNHNS and CDR2 SASEGT.

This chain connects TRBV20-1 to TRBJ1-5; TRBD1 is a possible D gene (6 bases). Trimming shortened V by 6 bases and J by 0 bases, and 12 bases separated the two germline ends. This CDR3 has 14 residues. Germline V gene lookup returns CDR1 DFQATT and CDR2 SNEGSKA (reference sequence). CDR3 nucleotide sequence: TGCAGTGCAAGGACAGCTTATAGCAATCAGCCCCAGCATTTT. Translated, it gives CSARTAYSNQPQHF.

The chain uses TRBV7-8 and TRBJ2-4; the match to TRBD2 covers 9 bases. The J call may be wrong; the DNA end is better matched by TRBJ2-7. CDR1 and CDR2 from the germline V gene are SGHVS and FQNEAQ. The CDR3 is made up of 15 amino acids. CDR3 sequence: CASSITERGVREQYF. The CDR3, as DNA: TGTGCCAGCAGCATTACGGAGCGGGGGGTCCGCGAGCAGTACTTC.

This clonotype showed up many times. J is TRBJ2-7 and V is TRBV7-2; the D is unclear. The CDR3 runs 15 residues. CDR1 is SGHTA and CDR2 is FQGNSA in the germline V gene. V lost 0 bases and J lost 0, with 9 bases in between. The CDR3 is CASSLAYSSSYEQYF. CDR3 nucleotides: TGTGCCAGCAGCTTAGCGTACAGTAGCTCCTACGAGCAGTACTTC.

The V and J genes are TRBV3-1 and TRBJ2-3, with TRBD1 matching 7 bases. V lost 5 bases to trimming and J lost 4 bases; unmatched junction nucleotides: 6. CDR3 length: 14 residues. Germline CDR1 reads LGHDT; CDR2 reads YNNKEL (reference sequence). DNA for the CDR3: TGTGCCAGCAGCACAGGGGCTTTACCAGATACGCAGTATTTT. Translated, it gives CASSTGALPDTQYF.

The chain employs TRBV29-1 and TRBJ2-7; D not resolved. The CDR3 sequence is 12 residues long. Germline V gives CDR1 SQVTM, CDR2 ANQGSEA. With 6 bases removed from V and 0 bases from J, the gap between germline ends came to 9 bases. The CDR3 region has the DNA TGCAGCGTCTCCGGGCCCTCCTACGAGCAGTACTTC. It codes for CSVSGPSYEQYF.

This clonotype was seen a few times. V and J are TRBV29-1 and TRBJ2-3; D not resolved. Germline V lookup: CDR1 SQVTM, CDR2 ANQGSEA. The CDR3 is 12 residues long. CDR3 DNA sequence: TGCAGTTGCACCGTCAGCACAGATACGCAGTATTTT. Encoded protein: CSCTVSTDTQYF.

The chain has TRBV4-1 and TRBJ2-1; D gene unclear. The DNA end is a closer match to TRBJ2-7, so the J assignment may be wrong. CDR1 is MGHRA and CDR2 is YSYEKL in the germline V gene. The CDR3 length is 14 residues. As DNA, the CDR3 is TGCGCCAGCAGCCAAGATGGGCTGGACCTCGAGCAGTACTTC. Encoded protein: CASSQDGLDLEQYF.

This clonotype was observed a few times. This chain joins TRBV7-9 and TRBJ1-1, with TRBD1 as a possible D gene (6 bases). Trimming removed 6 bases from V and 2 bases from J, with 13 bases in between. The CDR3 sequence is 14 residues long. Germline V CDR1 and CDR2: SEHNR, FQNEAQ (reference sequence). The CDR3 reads CASRPDRPNTEAFF. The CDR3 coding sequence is TGTGCCAGCAGGCCCGACAGGCCAAACACTGAAGCTTTCTTT.

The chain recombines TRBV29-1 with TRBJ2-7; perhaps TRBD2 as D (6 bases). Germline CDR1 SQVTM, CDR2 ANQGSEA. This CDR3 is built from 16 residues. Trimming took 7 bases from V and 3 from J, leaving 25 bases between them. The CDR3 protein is CSAMEVMNAGYYEQYF. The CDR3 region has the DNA TGCAGCGCCATGGAGGTTATGAATGCGGGGTACTACGAGCAGTACTTC.

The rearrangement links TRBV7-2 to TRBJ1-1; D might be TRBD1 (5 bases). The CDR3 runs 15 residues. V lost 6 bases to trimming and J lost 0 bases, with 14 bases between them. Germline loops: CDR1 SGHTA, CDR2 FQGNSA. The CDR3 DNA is TGTGCCAGCAGTACCGCAGGGAAAATGAACACTGAAGCTTTCTTT. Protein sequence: CASSTAGKMNTEAFF.

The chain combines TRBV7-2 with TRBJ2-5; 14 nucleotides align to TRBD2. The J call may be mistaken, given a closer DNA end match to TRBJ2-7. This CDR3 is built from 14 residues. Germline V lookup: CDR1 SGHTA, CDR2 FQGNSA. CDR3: CASSSGLAGVEQYF. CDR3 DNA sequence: TGTGCCAGCAGCTCGGGACTAGCGGGAGTCGAGCAGTACTTC.

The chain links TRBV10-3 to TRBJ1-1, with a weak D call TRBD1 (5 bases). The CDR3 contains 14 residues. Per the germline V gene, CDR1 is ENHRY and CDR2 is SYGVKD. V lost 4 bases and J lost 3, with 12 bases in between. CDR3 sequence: CAISAGGRDTEAFF. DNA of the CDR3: TGTGCCATCAGTGCGGGGGGTCGCGACACTGAAGCTTTCTTT.

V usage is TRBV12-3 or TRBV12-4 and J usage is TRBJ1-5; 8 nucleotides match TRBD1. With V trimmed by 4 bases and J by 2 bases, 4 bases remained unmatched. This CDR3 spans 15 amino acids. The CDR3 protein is CASSWADRGNQPQHF. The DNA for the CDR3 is TGTGCCAGCAGTTGGGCGGACAGGGGCAATCAGCCCCAGCATTTT.

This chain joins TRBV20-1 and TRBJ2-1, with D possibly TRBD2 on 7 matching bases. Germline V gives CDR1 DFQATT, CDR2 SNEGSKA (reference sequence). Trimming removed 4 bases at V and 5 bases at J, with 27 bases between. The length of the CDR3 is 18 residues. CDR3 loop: CSATQGGDYIWRDNEQFF. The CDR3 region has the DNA TGCAGTGCTACTCAAGGGGGGGACTATATTTGGAGGGACAATGAGCAGTTCTTC.

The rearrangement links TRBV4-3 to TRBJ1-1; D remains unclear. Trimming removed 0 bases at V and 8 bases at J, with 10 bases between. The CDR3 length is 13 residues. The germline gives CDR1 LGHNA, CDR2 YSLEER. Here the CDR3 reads CASSQEEGLEAFF. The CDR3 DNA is TGCGCCAGCAGCCAAGAAGAAGGGCTAGAAGCTTTCTTT.

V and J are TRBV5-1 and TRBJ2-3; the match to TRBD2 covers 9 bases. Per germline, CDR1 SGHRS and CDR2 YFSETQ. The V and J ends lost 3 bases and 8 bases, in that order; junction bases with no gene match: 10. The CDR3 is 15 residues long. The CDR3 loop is CASSSTGTSWFTQYF. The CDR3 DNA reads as TGCGCCAGCAGCTCCACCGGGACTAGCTGGTTTACGCAGTATTTT.

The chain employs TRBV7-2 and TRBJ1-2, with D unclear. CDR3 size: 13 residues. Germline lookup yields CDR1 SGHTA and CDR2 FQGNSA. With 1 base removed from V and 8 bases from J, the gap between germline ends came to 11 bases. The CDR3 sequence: CASSLDFVPGYTF. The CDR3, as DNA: TGTGCCAGCAGCTTAGACTTTGTCCCAGGCTACACCTTC.

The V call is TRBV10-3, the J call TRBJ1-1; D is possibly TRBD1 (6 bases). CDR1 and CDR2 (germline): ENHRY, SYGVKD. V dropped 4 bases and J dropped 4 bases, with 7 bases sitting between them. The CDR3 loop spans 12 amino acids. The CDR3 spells CAISAGVTEAFF. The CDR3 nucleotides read TGTGCCATCAGTGCAGGGGTCACTGAAGCTTTCTTT.